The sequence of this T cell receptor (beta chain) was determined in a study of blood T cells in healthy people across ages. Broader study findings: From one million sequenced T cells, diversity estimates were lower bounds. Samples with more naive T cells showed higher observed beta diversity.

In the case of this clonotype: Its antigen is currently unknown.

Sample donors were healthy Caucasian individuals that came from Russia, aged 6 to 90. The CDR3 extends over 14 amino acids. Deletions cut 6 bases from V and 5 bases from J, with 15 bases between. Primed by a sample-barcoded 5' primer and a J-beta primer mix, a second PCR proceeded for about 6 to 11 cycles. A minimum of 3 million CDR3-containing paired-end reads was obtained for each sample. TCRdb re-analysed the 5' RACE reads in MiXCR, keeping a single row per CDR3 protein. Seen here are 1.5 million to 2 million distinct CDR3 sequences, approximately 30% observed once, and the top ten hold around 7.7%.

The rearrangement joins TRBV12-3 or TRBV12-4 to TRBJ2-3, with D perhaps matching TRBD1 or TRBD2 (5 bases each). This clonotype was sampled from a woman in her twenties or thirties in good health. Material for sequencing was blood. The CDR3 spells CASSRDATQDTQYF. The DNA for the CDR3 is TGTGCCAGCAGCAGGGACGCCACACAAGATACGCAGTATTTT.